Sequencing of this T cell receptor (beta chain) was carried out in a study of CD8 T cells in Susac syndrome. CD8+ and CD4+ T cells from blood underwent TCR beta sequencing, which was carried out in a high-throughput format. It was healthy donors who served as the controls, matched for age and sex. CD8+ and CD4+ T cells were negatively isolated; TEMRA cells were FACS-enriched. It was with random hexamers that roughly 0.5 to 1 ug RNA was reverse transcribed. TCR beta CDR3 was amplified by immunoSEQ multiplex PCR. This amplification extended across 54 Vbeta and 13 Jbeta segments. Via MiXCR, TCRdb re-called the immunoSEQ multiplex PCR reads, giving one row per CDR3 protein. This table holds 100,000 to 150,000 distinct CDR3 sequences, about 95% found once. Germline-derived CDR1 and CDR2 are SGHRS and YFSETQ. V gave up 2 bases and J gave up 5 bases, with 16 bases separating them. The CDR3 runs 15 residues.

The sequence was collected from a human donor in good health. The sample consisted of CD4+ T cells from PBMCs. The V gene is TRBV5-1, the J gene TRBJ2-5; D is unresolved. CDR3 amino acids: CASSFRAANGETQYF. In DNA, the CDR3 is TGCGCCAGCAGCTTCCGGGCGGCCAACGGTGAGACCCAGTACTTC. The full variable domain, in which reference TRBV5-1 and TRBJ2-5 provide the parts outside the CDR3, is KAGVTQTPRYLIKTRGQQVTLSCSPISGHRSVSWYQQTPGQGLQFLFEYFSETQRNKGNFPGRFSGRQFSNSRSEMNVSTLELGDSALYLCASSFRAANGETQYFGPGTRLLVL.